This entry concerns a single TCR beta chain. Its antigen is not known. TCRdb itself ran the multiplex PCR reads through MiXCR, one entry per CDR3 protein. In the table there are about 89,000 distinct CDR3 sequences, approximately 30% of which are singletons. This entry belongs to a study of breast tumors, draining lymph nodes, adjacent tissues. Study results and limitations: Tumors had less TCR diversity than lymph nodes, more than nontumor tissue.

Breast cancer patients provided tissue from their axillary draining lymph nodes. Sequencing was done on a sample of axillary lymph node tissue. The TCR comes from a female donor with breast cancer. Some clones in this sample may be carry-over from other donors' samples.

CDR3 region: CAWSDRDTGSEAFF. The CDR3 DNA follows: TGTGCCTGGAGTGACAGGGATACAGGTTCGGAAGCTTTCTTT. The chain carries TRBV30 and TRBJ1-1; D possibly corresponds to TRBD1 (6 bases). This CDR3 contains 14 residues. Germline CDR1 is GTSNPN and CDR2 is SVGIG (reference sequence). V lost 1 base to trimming and J lost 8 bases, with 17 bases between them.